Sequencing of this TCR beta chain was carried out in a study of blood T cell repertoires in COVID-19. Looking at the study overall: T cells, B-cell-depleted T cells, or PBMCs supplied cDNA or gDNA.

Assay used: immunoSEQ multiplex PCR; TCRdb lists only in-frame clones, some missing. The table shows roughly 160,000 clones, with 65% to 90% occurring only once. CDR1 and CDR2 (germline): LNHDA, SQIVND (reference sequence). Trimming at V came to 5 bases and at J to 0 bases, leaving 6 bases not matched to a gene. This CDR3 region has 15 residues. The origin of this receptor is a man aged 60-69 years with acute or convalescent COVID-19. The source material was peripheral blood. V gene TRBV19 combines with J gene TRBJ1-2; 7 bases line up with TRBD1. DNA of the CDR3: TGTGCCAGTAGTGTATCCGGGACAGCTAACTATGGCTACACCTTC. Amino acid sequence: CASSVSGTANYGYTF. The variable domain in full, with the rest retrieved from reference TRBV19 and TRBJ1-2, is DGGITQSPKYLFRKEGQNVTLSCEQNLNHDAMYWYRQDPGQGLRLIYYSQIVNDFQKGDIAEGYSVSREKKESFPLTVTSAQKNPTAFYLCASSVSGTANYGYTFGSGTRLTVV.